This T cell receptor (beta chain) was retrieved from a study of T cell repertoires in cytomegalovirus infection. Each CDR3 protein is one row after TCRdb ran MiXCR on the reads. Counted here are hundreds of thousands of distinct CDR3 sequences, roughly a quarter occurring once; the ten biggest clones make up 6.5% to 10%. This clonotype has only a few counts. V gave up 3 bases and J gave up 9 bases, with 12 bases separating them. The CDR3 runs 13 residues. Per the germline V gene, CDR1 is MGHDK and CDR2 is SYGVNS. The V and J genes are TRBV25-1 and TRBJ1-5; D is perhaps TRBD1 (6 bases). Sequenced material: CD8+ T cells from PBMCs. This clonotype was obtained from a human donor in good health (CMV status not recorded). Some clones in this sample may be carry-over from other donors' samples. The CDR3 DNA sequence: TGTGCCAGCAGTGAGACAGGCCGGGTGCCCCAGCATTTT. This gives the protein CASSETGRVPQHF.